Each of the 16 T cell receptor beta chains below was sequenced from the same sample in a study of cytomegalovirus exposure and HLA in healthy donors. The PCR used 60 Vbeta and 13 Jbeta primers. The repertoire was sequenced with immunoSEQ multiplex PCR; TCRdb's copy has only in-frame clones and lacks some. Here the sample spans about 92,000 clones, approximately 71% being singletons. Source material: PBMCs. These receptors were obtained from a woman aged 18-29 years in good health and CMV-seropositive.

The gene calls are TRBV28 and TRBJ1-4, with D unclear. The length of the CDR3 is 16 residues. In germline, CDR1 is MDHEN, CDR2 SYDVKM. Trimming cost V 4 bases and J 0 bases, with 12 bases left between them. The CDR3 region is CASSSLQPTTNEKLFF. Written as DNA, the CDR3 is TGTGCCAGCAGTTCCCTACAGCCTACAACTAATGAAAAACTGTTTTTT.

The chain uses TRBV27 and TRBJ1-1; perhaps TRBD1 as D (6 bases). V lost 3 bases to trimming and J lost 1 base, with 9 bases between them. From germline, CDR1 is MNHEY and CDR2 SMNVEV (reference sequence). The CDR3 runs to 14 residues. CDR3 sequence: CASSFHRANTEAFF. The CDR3 nucleotides read TGTGCCAGCAGTTTTCACAGGGCGAACACTGAAGCTTTCTTT.

J is TRBJ2-7 and V is TRBV28, with TRBD2 as a possible D gene (5 bases). CDR3 length equals 14 residues. Germline values: CDR1 MDHEN, CDR2 SYDVKM. V dropped 5 bases and J dropped 3 bases, with 14 bases sitting between them. CDR3 in amino acids: CASSPPRGFYEQYF. CDR3 bases: TGTGCCAGCAGTCCACCCCGGGGATTCTACGAGCAGTACTTC.

V and J are TRBV5-4 and TRBJ2-5; 7 bases match TRBD1. Losses at the gene ends were 4 bases for V and 5 bases for J; bases not matched to a gene: 11. This CDR3 comprises 15 residues. Germline CDR1 and CDR2: SGHNT and YYREEE (reference sequence). The CDR3 region is CASSPGQEVDETQYF. Here the CDR3 DNA reads TGTGCCAGCAGCCCAGGACAGGAGGTAGACGAGACCCAGTACTTC.

This clone was seen only once. The chain couples TRBV7-9 to TRBJ2-1; possible D gene TRBD1, 6 bases. The germline V gene encodes CDR1 SEHNR and CDR2 FQNEAQ (reference sequence). The CDR3 is 12 amino acids. Trimming shortened V by 8 bases and J by 7 bases, and 12 bases separated the two germline ends. The CDR3 region is CASGQGQNEQFF. The CDR3 DNA is TGTGCCAGCGGCCAGGGGCAAAATGAGCAGTTCTTC.

This CDR3 is CASSSTGEWGNTEAFF. The DNA for the CDR3 is TGTGCCAGCAGCAGCACGGGGGAGTGGGGGAACACTGAAGCTTTCTTT. The J gene is TRBJ1-1, the V gene TRBV5-6; possible D gene TRBD1, 5 bases. In germline, CDR1 is SGHDT, CDR2 YYEEEE. V was trimmed by 4 bases and J by 1 base, leaving 17 bases between them. The CDR3 loop spans 16 amino acids.

The gene calls are TRBV7-9 and TRBJ1-6; no firm D call. The CDR3 consists of 15 residues. Germline V gene data show CDR1 as SEHNR and CDR2 as FQNEAQ (reference sequence). V was clipped by 1 base and J by 7 bases, with 11 bases between them. The CDR3 reads CASSLGEIGNSPLHF. CDR3 coding DNA: TGTGCCAGCAGCTTAGGGGAGATAGGGAATTCACCCCTCCACTTT.

This chain joins TRBV6-1 and TRBJ1-3; D gene unclear. V lost 4 bases and J lost 0, with 10 bases in between. The CDR3 length is 15 residues. Germline V CDR1 and CDR2: MNHNS, SASEGT. CDR3 sequence (DNA): TGTGCCAGCAGTGGGTTGGCCCTCTCTGGAAACACCATATATTTT. Encoded protein: CASSGLALSGNTIYF.

Remarks on this clone: Other DNA sequences within the sample encode an identical CDR3. The chain uses TRBV9 and TRBJ2-6; the D is unclear. Germline loops: CDR1 SGDLS, CDR2 YYNGEE. This CDR3 is 15 amino acids long. V dropped 0 bases and J dropped 0 bases, with 4 bases sitting between them. The CDR3 nucleotides read TGTGCCAGCAGCGTAGCAGGCTCTGGGGCCAACGTCCTGACTTTC. Translating gives CASSVAGSGANVLTF.

The chain links TRBV6-1 to TRBJ2-2, with TRBD1 identical over 7 bases. Looked up from germline, CDR1 is MNHNS and CDR2 is SASEGT. The CDR3 length is 14 residues. V shed 7 bases and J 6 bases; nucleotides not matched to a gene: 8. This chain's CDR3 is CASIWDSRSGELFF. The CDR3 coding sequence is TGTGCCAGCATCTGGGACAGCAGATCCGGGGAGCTGTTTTTT.

Concerning this clone itself: At one end the junction does not follow the germline gene, possibly because of a read error. The gene calls are TRBV5-4 and TRBJ1-3; D may be TRBD1 (5 bases). Germline CDR1 reads SGHNT; CDR2 reads YYREEE (reference sequence). This CDR3 has 14 amino acids. In nucleotides, the CDR3 is TGTGCCAGCAGCCTTGGGGGGGGGATCGAACCGAGGCATTTT. Its protein product is CASSLGGGIEPRHF.

The chain joins TRBV6-4 to TRBJ1-4, with D possibly matching TRBD1 (6 bases). Trimming stripped 3 bases from V and 4 bases from J, with 9 bases between. This CDR3 has 14 residues. The germline CDR1 and CDR2 sequences are MRHNA and SNTAGT. Here the CDR3 reads CASSEGAGNEKLFF. DNA of the CDR3: TGTGCCAGCAGTGAGGGGGCCGGTAATGAAAAACTGTTTTTT.

The V gene is TRBV6-5, the J gene TRBJ1-5, with D possibly being TRBD1 (5 bases). Germline CDR1 is MNHEY and CDR2 is SVGAGI. Deletions cut 10 bases from V and 1 base from J, with 17 bases between. This CDR3 spans 15 amino acids. CDR3 nucleotide sequence: TGTGCCACTTCCGCCTTGGGGGGAAGCAATCAGCCCCAGCATTTT. This translates into CATSALGGSNQPQHF.

This chain connects TRBV27 to TRBJ2-3; 10 positions agree with TRBD1. This CDR3 has 14 residues. CDR1 and CDR2 (germline): MNHEY, SMNVEV (reference sequence). The trim removed 9 bases at V and 5 bases at J, leaving 8 bases unmatched. CDR3: CASAGTGVGDTQYF. CDR3 nucleotide sequence: TGTGCCAGTGCCGGGACAGGGGTGGGAGATACGCAGTATTTT.

In this sample, this clone turned up a few times. The V gene is TRBV20-1, the J gene TRBJ2-4; TRBD2 matches at 10 bases. The CDR3 length is 11 residues. CDR1 is DFQATT, CDR2 SNEGSKA, per germline (reference sequence). V lost 7 bases and J lost 7; bases outside the gene matches: 1. CDR3 sequence (DNA): TGCAGTGGTAGCGGGAGGAACATTCAGTACTTC. Protein: CSGSGRNIQYF.

This chain uses TRBV28 with TRBJ1-3, with D tentatively TRBD1 (5 bases). This CDR3 has 20 residues. CDR1 is MDHEN, CDR2 SYDVKM, per germline. V was cut by 2 bases and J by 0 bases, with 23 bases left in between. CDR3 bases: TGTGCCAGCAGTTTAACGGCCTGGGGCAGGGCAATTTCCTCTGGAAACACCATATATTTT. Encoded protein: CASSLTAWGRAISSGNTIYF.